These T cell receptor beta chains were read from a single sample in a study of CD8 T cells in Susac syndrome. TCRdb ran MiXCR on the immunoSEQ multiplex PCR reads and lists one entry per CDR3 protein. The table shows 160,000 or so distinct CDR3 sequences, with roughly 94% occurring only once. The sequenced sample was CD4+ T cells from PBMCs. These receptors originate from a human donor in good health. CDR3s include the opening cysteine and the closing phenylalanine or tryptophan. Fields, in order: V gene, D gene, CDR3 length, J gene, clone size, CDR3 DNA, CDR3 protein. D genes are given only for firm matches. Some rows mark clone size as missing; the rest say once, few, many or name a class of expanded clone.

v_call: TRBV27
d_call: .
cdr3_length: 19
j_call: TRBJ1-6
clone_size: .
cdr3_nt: TGTGCCAGCAGTTTACTCGGATTGGAGGGGGGGGCCTATAATTCACCCCTCCACTTT
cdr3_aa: CASSLLGLEGGAYNSPLHF

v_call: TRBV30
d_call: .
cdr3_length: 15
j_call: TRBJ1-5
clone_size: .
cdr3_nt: TGTGCCTGGAGTGCAAGTACTGTGGTCAATCAGCCCCAGCATTTT
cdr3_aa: CAWSASTVVNQPQHF

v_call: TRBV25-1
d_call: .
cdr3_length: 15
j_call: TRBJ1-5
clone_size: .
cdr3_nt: TGTGCCAGCAGTGCCTTGGACAGCGGGCATCAGCCCCAGCATTTT
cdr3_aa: CASSALDSGHQPQHF

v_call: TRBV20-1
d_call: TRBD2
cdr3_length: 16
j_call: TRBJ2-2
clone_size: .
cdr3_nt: TGCAGTGCTAGAGATCAGGCTAGCGGGAGCACCGGGGAGCTGTTTTTT
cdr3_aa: CSARDQASGSTGELFF

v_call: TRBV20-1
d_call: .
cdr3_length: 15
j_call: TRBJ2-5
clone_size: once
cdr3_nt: TGCAGTGCTAGAGATGGGTCGCAGGGAGAAGAGACCCAGTACTTC
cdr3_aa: CSARDGSQGEETQYF

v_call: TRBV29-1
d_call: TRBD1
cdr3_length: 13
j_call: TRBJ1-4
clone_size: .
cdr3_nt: TGCAGCGGTCTCCGGGACAGGAGCGAAAAACTGTTTTTT
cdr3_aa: CSGLRDRSEKLFF

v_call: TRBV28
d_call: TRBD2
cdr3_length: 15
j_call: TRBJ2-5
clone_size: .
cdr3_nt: TGTGCCAGCAGTTCCCCCGCGGGGGGAGATGAGACCCAGTACTTC
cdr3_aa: CASSSPAGGDETQYF

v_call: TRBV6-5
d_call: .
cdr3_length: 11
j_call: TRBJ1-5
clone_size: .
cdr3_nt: TGTGCCAGCGGCTGGGGGGGGGTCCAGCATTTT
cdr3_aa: CASGWGGVQHF

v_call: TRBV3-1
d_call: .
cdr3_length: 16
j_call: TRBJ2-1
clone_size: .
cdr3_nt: TGTGCCAGCAGCCAAAACCGGGCCCACACGTACAATGAGCAGTTCTTC
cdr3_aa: CASSQNRAHTYNEQFF

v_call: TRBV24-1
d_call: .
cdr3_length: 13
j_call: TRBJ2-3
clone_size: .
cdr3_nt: TGTGCCACCACCGGAGACAGCACAGATACGCAGTATTTT
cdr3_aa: CATTGDSTDTQYF

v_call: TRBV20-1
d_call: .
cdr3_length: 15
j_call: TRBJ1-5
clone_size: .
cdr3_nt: TGCAGTGCGCCCCGACCAGGATATAGCAATCAGCCCCAGCATTTT
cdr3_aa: CSAPRPGYSNQPQHF

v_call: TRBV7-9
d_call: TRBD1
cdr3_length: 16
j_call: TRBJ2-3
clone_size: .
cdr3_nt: TGTGCCAGCAGCCACCAACCGGGACAGGGAACAGATACGCAGTATTTT
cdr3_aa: CASSHQPGQGTDTQYF

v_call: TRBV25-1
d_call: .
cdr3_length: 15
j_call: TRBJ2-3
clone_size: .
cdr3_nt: TGTGCCAGCAGTGAGGGCAGGGGAGTCACAGATACGCAGTATTTT
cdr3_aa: CASSEGRGVTDTQYF

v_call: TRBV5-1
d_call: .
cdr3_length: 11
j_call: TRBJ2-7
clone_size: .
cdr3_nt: TGCGCCAGCAGCTTGGGGACAGAGCAGTACTTC
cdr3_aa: CASSLGTEQYF

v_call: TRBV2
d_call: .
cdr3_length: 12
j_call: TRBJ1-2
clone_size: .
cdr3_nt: TGTGTCAGCAGTCCGAGAACAGTTGGCTACACCTTC
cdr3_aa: CVSSPRTVGYTF

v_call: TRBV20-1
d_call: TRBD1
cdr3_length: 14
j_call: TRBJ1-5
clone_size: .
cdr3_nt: TGCAGTGCTAGAGATGGGACAGGGACTGGGCCCCAGCATTTT
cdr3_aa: CSARDGTGTGPQHF

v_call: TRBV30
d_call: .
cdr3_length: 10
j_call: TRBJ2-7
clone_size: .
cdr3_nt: TGTGCCTGGAGTAGTGGGGAGCAGTACTTC
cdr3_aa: CAWSSGEQYF

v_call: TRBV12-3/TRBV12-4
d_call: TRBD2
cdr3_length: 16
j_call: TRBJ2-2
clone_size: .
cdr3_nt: TGTGCCAGCATTTGGGGACTAAGCGGGGGATCCGGGGAGCTGTTTTTT
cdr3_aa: CASIWGLSGGSGELFF

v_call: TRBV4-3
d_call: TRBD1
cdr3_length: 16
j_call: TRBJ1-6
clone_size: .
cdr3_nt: TGCGCCAGCAGCTCCCCACCGGGACAGGGGAATTCACCCCTCCACTTT
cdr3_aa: CASSSPPGQGNSPLHF

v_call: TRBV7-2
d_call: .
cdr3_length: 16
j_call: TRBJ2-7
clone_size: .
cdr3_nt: TGTGCCAGCAGCTTTGGATCTTGGAGAGACCTCTACGAGCAGTACTTC
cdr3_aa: CASSFGSWRDLYEQYF

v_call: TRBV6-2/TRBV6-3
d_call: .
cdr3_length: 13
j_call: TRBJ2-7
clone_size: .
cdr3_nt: TGTGCCGGCAAGAAACAGGTTTCCGACGAGCAGTACTTC
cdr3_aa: CAGKKQVSDEQYF

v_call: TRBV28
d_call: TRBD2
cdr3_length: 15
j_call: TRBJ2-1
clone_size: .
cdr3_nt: TGTGCCAGCAGTTTAGGGACTAGCGGGTACAATGAGCAGTTCTTC
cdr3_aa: CASSLGTSGYNEQFF

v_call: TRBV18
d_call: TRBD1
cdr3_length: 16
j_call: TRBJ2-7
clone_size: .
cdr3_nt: TGTGCCAGCTCACAACCCGGGACAGGGAGACTGGGGGAGCAGTACTTC
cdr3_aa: CASSQPGTGRLGEQYF

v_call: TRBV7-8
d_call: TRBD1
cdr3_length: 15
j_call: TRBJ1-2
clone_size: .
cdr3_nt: TGTGCCAGCAGCGGGAGGACAGGGAGCAACTATGGCTACACCTTC
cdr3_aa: CASSGRTGSNYGYTF

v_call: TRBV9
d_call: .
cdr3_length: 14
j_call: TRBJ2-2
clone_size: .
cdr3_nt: TGTGCCAGCAGCGTGGGCACGACCGTCGGGGAGCTGTTTTTT
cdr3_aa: CASSVGTTVGELFF

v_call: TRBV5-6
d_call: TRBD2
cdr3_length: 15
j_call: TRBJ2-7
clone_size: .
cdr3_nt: TGTGCCAGCAGCCCACCCCTCCAGCGGGGATACGAGCAGTACTTC
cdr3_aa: CASSPPLQRGYEQYF

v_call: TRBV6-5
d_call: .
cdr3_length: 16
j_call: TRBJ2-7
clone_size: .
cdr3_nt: TGTGCCAGCAGTTACTCGGGCGCCAGAACCTCCTACGAGCAGTACTTC
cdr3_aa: CASSYSGARTSYEQYF

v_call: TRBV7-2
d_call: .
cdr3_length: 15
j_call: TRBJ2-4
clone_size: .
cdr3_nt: TGTGCCAGCAGCATCGCCGGGACAACCAAAAACATTCAGTACTTC
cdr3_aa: CASSIAGTTKNIQYF

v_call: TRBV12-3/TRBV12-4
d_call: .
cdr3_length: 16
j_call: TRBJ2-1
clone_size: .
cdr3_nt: TGTGCCAGCAGTTCCAAGGGGGCGGGGATAGACAATGAGCAGTTCTTC
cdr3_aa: CASSSKGAGIDNEQFF

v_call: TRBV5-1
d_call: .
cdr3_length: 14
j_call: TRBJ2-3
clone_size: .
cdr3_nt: TGCGCCAGCAGCCCAGGACAGATCACAGATACGCAGTATTTT
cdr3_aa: CASSPGQITDTQYF

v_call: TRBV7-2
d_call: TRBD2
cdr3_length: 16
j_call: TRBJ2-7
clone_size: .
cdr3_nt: TGTGCCAGCAGCTTAGGAAGGGGCGGGAGGAGCCACGAGCAGTACTTC
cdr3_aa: CASSLGRGGRSHEQYF

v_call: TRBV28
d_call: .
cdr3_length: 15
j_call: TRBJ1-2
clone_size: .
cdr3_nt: TGTGCCAGCAGTCCTGCTTCGGGGCTAGACTATGGCTACACCTTC
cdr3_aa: CASSPASGLDYGYTF

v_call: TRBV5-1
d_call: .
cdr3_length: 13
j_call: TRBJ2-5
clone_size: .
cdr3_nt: TGCGCCAGCACCCAGTTAGGCGGTGAGACCCAGTACTTC
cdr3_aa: CASTQLGGETQYF

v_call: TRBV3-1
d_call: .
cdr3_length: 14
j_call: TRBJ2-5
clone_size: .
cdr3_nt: TGTGCCAGCAGCCAAGATTCGGGGTTAGAGACCCAGTACTTC
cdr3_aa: CASSQDSGLETQYF

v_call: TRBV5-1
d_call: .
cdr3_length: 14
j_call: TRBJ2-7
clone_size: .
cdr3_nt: TGCGCCAGCAGCCCGGGAGTAGCCACCTACGAGCAGTACTTC
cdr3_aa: CASSPGVATYEQYF

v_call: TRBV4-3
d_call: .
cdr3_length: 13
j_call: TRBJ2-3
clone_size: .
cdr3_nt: TGCGCCAGCAGCCATCTAGCAACAGATACGCAGTATTTT
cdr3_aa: CASSHLATDTQYF

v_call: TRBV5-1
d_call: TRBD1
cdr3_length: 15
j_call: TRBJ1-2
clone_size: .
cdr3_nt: TGCGCCAGCAGCCCAGGACAGGTGGACGTCTATGGCTACACCTTC
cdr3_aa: CASSPGQVDVYGYTF

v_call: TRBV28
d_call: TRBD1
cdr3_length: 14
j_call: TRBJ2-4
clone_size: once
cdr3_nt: TGTGCCAGCAGTCGAAGGACAGGCTGGGACATTCAGTACTTC
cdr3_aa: CASSRRTGWDIQYF

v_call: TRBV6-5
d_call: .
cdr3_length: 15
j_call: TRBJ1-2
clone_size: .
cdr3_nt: TGTGCCAGCAGTTTGTTCTCCGGGACACTCTATGGCTACACCTTC
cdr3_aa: CASSLFSGTLYGYTF

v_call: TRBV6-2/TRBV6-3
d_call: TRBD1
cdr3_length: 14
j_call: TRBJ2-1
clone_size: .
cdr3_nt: TGTGCCAGCAGGGGACAGGGAGTACAATGGGAGCAGTTCTTC
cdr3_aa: CASRGQGVQWEQFF

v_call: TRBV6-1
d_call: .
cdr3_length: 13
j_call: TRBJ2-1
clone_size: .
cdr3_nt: TGTGCCAGCAGTGTCCTGGGGGGGGGCAAGCAGTTCTTC
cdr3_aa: CASSVLGGGKQFF

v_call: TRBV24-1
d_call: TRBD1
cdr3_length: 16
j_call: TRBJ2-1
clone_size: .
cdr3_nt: TGTGCCACCAGTTCCACCGCAGGGGGCGCCTACAATGAGCAGTTCTTC
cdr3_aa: CATSSTAGGAYNEQFF

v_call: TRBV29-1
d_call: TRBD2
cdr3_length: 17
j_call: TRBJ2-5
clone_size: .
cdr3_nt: TGCAGCGTTGAAGGTTCCACTAGCGGGGGGTCCCAAGAGACCCAGTACTTC
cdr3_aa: CSVEGSTSGGSQETQYF

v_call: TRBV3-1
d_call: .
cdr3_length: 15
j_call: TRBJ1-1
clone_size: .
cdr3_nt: TGTGCCAGCAGCCTTGAACACCACGGGAACACTGAAGCTTTCTTT
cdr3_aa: CASSLEHHGNTEAFF

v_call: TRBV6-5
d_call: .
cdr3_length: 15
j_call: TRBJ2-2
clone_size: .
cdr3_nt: TGTGCCAGCAGAAGTCGGGGGTTGGTCACCGGGGAGCTGTTTTTT
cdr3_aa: CASRSRGLVTGELFF

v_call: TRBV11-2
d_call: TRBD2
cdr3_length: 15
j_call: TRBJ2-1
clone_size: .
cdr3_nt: TGTGCCAGCAGCTTCCAGCGGGAGGGGGCCAATGAGCAGTTCTTC
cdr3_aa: CASSFQREGANEQFF

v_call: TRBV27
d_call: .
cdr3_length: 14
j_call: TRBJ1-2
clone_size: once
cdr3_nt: TGTGCCAGCAGTTTATCGGGAGGGGACTATGGCTACACCTTC
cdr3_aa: CASSLSGGDYGYTF

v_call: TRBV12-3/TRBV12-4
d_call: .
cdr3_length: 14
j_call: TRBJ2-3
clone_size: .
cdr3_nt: TGTGCCAGCGGAACTACCTCCTCCACAGATACGCAGTATTTT
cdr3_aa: CASGTTSSTDTQYF